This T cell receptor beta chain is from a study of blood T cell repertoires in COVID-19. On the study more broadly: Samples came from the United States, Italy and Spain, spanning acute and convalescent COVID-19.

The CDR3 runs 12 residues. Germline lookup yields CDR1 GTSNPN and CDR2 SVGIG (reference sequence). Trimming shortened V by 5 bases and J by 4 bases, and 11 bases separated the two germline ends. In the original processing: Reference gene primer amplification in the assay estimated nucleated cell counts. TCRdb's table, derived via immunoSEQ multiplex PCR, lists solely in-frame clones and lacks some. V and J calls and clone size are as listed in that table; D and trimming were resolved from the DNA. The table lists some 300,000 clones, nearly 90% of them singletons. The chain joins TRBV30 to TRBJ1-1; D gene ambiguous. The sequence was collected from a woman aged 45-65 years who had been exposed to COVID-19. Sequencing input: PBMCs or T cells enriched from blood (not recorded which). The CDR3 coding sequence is TGTGCCTGGTGGGCAGGCACCACTGAAGCTTTCTTT. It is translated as CAWWAGTTEAFF.